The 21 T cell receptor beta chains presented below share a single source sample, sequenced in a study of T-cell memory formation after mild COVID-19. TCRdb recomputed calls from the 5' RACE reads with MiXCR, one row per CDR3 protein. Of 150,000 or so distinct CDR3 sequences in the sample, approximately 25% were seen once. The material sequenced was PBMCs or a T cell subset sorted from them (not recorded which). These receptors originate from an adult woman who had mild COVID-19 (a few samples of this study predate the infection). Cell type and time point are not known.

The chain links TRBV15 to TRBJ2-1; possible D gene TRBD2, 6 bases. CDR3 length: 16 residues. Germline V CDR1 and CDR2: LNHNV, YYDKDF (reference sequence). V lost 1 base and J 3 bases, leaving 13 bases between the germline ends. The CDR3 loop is CATSRAREWVYNEQFF. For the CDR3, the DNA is TGTGCCACCAGCAGAGCCCGGGAGTGGGTCTACAATGAGCAGTTCTTC. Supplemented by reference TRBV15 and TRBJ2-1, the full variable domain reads DAMVIQNPRYQVTQFGKPVTLSCSQTLNHNVMYWYQQKSSQAPKLLFHYYDKDFNNEADTPDNFQSRRPNTSFCFLDIRSPGLGDTAMYLCATSRAREWVYNEQFFGPGTRLTVL.

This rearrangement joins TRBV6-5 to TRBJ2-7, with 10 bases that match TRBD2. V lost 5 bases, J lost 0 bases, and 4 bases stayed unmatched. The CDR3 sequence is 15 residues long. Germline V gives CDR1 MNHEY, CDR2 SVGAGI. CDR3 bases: TGTGCCAGCAGTCTCCTAGCGGGAGACTCCTACGAGCAGTACTTC. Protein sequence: CASSLLAGDSYEQYF.

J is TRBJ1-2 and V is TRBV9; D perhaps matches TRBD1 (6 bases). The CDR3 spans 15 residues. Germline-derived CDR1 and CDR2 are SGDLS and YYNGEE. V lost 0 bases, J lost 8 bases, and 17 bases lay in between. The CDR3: CASSVASTPQGGYTF. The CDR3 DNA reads TGTGCCAGCAGCGTAGCTTCGACTCCCCAGGGGGGCTACACCTTC. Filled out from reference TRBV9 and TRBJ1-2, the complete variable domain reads DSGVTQTPKHLITATGQRVTLRCSPRSGDLSVYWYQQSLDQGLQFLIQYYNGEERAKGNILERFSAQQFPDLHSELNLSSLELGDSALYFCASSVASTPQGGYTFGSGTRLTVV.

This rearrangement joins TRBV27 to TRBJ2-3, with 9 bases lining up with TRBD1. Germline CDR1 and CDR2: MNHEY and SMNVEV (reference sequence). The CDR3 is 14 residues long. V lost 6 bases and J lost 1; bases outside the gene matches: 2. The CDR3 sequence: CASRGQGGTDTQYF. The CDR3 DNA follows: TGTGCCAGCAGGGGACAGGGTGGCACAGATACGCAGTATTTT.

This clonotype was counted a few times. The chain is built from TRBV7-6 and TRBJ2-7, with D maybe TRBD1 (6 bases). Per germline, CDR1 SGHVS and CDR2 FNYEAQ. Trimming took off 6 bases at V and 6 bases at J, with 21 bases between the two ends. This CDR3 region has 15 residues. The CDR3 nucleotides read TGTGCCAGCAGTATCTACGGACAGAGACCGGGCGAGCAGTACTTC. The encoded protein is CASSIYGQRPGEQYF.

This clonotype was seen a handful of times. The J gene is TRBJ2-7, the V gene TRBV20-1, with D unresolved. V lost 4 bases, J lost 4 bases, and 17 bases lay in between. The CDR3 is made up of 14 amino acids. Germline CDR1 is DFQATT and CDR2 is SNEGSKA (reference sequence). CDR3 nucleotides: TGCAGTGCTACAGGACGGAACGCCTATTACGAGCAGTACTTC. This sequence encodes CSATGRNAYYEQYF.

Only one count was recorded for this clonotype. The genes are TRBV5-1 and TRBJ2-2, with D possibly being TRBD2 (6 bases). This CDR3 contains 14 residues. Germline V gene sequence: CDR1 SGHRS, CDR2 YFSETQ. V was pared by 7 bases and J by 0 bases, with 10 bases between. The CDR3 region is CASPGDTNTGELFF. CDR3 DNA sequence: TGCGCCAGCCCGGGAGACACGAACACCGGGGAGCTGTTTTTT.

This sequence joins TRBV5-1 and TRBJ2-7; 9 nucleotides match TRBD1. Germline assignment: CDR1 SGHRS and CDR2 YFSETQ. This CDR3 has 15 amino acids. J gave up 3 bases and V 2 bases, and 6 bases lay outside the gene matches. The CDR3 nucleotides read TGCGCCAGCAGCTTAACCGGGACAGGGCTCTACGAGCAGTACTTC. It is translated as CASSLTGTGLYEQYF.

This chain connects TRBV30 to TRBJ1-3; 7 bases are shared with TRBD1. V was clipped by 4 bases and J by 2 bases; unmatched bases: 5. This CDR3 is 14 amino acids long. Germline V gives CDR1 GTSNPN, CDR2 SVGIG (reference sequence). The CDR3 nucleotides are TGTGCCTGGAACACAGGGGTTACTGGAAACACCATATATTTT. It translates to CAWNTGVTGNTIYF.

This CDR3 is CASSFETSGPADTQYF. CDR3 DNA: TGTGCCAGCAGTTTTGAGACTAGCGGCCCTGCAGATACGCAGTATTTT. The chain combines TRBV12-3 or TRBV12-4 with TRBJ2-3; TRBD2 matches 9 bases. The J segment lost 4 bases and the V segment lost 3 bases, leaving 8 bases of the junction unmatched. This CDR3 region has 16 residues.

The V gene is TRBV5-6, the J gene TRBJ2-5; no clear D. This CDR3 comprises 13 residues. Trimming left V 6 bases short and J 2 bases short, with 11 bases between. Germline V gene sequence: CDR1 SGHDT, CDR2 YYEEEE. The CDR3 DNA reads TGTGCCAGCAACCCGACATTACAAGAGACCCAGTACTTC. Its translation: CASNPTLQETQYF.

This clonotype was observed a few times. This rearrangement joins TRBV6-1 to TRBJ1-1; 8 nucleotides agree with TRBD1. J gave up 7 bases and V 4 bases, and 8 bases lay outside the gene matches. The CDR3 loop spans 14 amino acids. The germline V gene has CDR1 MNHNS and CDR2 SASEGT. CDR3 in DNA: TGTGCCAGCAGTGCAACCGGACAGGGCCGTGAAGCTTTCTTT. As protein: CASSATGQGREAFF.

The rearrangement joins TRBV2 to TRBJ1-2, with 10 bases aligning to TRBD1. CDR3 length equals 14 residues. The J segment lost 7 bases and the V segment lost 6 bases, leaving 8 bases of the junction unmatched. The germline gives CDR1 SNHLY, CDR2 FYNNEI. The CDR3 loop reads CASRGTGAMAGYTF. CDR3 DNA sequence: TGTGCCAGCAGGGGGACAGGGGCGATGGCTGGCTACACCTTC. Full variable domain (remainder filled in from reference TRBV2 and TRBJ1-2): EPEVTQTPSHQVTQMGQEVILRCVPISNHLYFYWYRQILGQKVEFLVSFYNNEISEKSEIFDDQFSVERPDGSNFTLKIRSTKLEDSAMYFCASRGTGAMAGYTFGSGTRLTVV.

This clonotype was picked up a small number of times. Here the CDR3 reads CASSFEGTTSPLHF. The DNA of the CDR3 is TGTGCCAGCAGTTTTGAGGGAACCACGTCACCCCTCCACTTT. The chain links TRBV12-3 or TRBV12-4 to TRBJ1-6; D gene ambiguous. Trimming left V 3 bases short and J 10 bases short, with 13 bases between. The CDR3 contains 14 residues.

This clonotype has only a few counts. CDR3 protein: CASSQEARLASQTQYF. CDR3 DNA sequence: TGCGCCAGCAGCCAAGAGGCTCGACTAGCAAGCCAGACCCAGTACTTC. The chain couples TRBV4-3 to TRBJ2-5; 7 bases align to TRBD2. Germline CDR1 LGHNA, CDR2 YSLEER. This CDR3 has 16 amino acids. The J segment lost 6 bases and the V segment lost 0 bases, leaving 10 bases of the junction unmatched.

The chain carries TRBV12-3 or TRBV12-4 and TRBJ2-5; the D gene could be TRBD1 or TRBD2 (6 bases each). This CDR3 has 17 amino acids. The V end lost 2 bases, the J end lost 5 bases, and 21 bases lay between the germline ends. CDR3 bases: TGTGCCAGCAGTTTACTGTTTGGGGGCGGGGAGAGGGAGACCCAGTACTTC. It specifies CASSLLFGGGERETQYF.

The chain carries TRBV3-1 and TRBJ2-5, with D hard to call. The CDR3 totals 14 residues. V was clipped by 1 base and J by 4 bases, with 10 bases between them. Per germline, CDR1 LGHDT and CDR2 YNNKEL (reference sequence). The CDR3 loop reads CASSQVELGETQYF. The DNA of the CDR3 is TGTGCCAGCAGCCAAGTAGAGTTAGGAGAGACCCAGTACTTC.

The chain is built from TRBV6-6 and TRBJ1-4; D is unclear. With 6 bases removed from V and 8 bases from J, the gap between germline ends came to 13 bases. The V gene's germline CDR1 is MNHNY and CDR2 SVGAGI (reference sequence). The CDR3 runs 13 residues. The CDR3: CASRIRTEEKLFF. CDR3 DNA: TGTGCCAGCAGGATCAGGACCGAAGAAAAACTGTTTTTT.

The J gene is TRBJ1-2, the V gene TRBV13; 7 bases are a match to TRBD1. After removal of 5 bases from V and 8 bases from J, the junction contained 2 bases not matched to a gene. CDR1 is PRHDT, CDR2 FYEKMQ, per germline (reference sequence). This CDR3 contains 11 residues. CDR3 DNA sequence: TGTGCCAGCAGCAGACAGGGCGGCTACACCTTC. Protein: CASSRQGGYTF.

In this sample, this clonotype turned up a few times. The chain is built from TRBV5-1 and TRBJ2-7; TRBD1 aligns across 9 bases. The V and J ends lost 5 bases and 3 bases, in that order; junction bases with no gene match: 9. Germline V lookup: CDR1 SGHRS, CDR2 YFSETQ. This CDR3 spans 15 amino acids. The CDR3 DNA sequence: TGCGCCAGCAGATGGGGACAGGGCCAGTTCTACGAGCAGTACTTC. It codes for CASRWGQGQFYEQYF.

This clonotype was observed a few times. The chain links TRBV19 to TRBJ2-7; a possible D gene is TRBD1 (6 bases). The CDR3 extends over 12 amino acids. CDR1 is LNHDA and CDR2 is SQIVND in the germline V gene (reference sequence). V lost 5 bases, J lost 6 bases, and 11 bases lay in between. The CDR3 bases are TGTGCCAGTAGTGGAACAGGGAGCGAGCAGTACTTC. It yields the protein CASSGTGSEQYF.